What follows are 29 T cell receptor beta chains derived from one specimen sequenced in a study of shared clonotypes between healthy human individuals. TCRdb keeps only in-frame clones here, not all; method: immunoSEQ multiplex PCR. The repertoire holds over a million clones, with around 97% as singletons. Input material: naive CD4+ T cells sorted from blood. Subset specified: CD45RA+ positively selected. Source of these receptors: a man aged 25 to 40 in good health.

The V and J genes are TRBV7-9 and TRBJ2-3, with 7 bases identical to TRBD2. Per germline, CDR1 SEHNR and CDR2 FQNEAQ (reference sequence). CDR3 length: 14 amino acids. The V gene end was trimmed by 7 bases and the J gene end by 2 bases; junction bases not matched to a gene: 6. In DNA form, the CDR3 reads TGTGCCAGCACTCAGCGGGGTTCCACAGATACGCAGTATTTT. As protein: CASTQRGSTDTQYF.

The chain uses TRBV5-6 and TRBJ2-7, with 7 bases that match TRBD2. Germline CDR1 and CDR2: SGHDT and YYEEEE. There are 15 residues in the CDR3. The trim removed 0 bases at V and 1 base at J, leaving 4 bases unmatched. CDR3 DNA: TGTGCCAGCAGCTTGGTCAGCGGGACTTCCTACGAGCAGTACTTC. Translating it yields CASSLVSGTSYEQYF.

This chain connects TRBV18 to TRBJ1-1; D gene unclear. Trimming cost V 3 bases and J 3 bases, with 14 bases left between them. The CDR3 totals 15 residues. In germline, CDR1 is KGHSH, CDR2 LQKENI. The CDR3 loop reads CASSPGILTHTEAFF. In DNA, the CDR3 is TGTGCCAGCTCACCCGGGATTTTGACTCACACTGAAGCTTTCTTT.

The V call is TRBV5-1, the J call TRBJ2-7; 8 nucleotides agree with TRBD2. The germline V gene has CDR1 SGHRS and CDR2 YFSETQ. This CDR3 region has 15 residues. Trimming at V came to 7 bases and at J to 0 bases, leaving 9 bases not matched to a gene. CDR3 DNA: TGCGCCAGCGGACCCACTAGCGGAATCTCCTACGAGCAGTACTTC. Protein sequence: CASGPTSGISYEQYF.

The chain is built from TRBV5-6 and TRBJ2-2, with D unresolved. The germline CDR1 and CDR2 sequences are SGHDT and YYEEEE. Trimming removed 4 bases at V and 4 bases at J, with 17 bases between. The CDR3 length is 16 residues. This CDR3 is CASSPDQVRSTGELFF. The CDR3 DNA is TGTGCCAGCAGCCCTGACCAGGTCAGATCCACCGGGGAGCTGTTTTTT.

To note about this clone: Other nucleotide sequences from this sample produce the same CDR3. This chain joins TRBV10-3 and TRBJ2-1, with 8 nucleotides matching TRBD2. The CDR3 spans 17 residues. V lost 0 bases to trimming and J lost 0 bases; unmatched junction nucleotides: 4. The germline gives CDR1 ENHRY, CDR2 SYGVKD. CDR3 amino acids: CAISESVAGSSYNEQFF. CDR3 in DNA: TGTGCCATCAGTGAGTCGGTAGCGGGGAGCTCCTACAATGAGCAGTTCTTC.

The chain has TRBV10-3 and TRBJ2-1, with a weak D call TRBD2 (5 bases). Germline CDR1 and CDR2: ENHRY and SYGVKD. This CDR3 region has 12 residues. The ends were cut back, 8 bases at V and 7 bases at J, with 12 bases in the middle. This chain's CDR3 is CAIGGSGNEQFF. In DNA form, the CDR3 reads TGTGCCATCGGCGGCTCGGGGAATGAGCAGTTCTTC.

The chain employs TRBV28 and TRBJ2-1; TRBD2 matches 8 bases. The CDR3 has 14 amino acids. V dropped 6 bases and J dropped 4; count of bases not matched to a gene: 5. The V gene's germline CDR1 is MDHEN and CDR2 SYDVKM. CDR3 sequence reads: CASRLAGMYNEQFF. CDR3 nucleotide sequence: TGTGCCAGCAGATTAGCGGGAATGTACAATGAGCAGTTCTTC.

The gene calls are TRBV6-5 and TRBJ1-1, with unresolved D. The V gene's germline CDR1 is MNHEY and CDR2 SVGAGI. CDR3 length equals 12 residues. Trimming removed 8 bases at V and 2 bases at J, with 9 bases between. The CDR3 DNA is TGTGCCAGCTTCGTGGGAAACACTGAAGCTTTCTTT. Its translation: CASFVGNTEAFF.

This chain uses TRBV28 with TRBJ1-5; D unclear. Trimming left V 4 bases short and J 2 bases short, with 6 bases between. This CDR3 contains 13 residues. The germline gives CDR1 MDHEN, CDR2 SYDVKM. DNA of the CDR3: TGTGCCAGCAGTTCAGCGGGCAATCAGCCCCAGCATTTT. Residues: CASSSAGNQPQHF.

The J gene is TRBJ1-1, the V gene TRBV5-1; D perhaps matches TRBD1 (6 bases). CDR1 is SGHRS, CDR2 YFSETQ, per germline. Trimming stripped 4 bases from V and 8 bases from J, with 9 bases between. This CDR3 is 11 amino acids long. DNA for the CDR3: TGCGCCAGCAGCATAACAGGGGAAGCTTTCTTT. It encodes CASSITGEAFF.

The chain combines TRBV6-1 with TRBJ1-1; D is unclear. Per germline, CDR1 MNHNS and CDR2 SASEGT. The CDR3 has 15 amino acids. Trimming took 2 bases from V and 7 from J, leaving 17 bases between them. The CDR3 loop reads CASSELAARSGEAFF. For the CDR3, the DNA is TGTGCCAGCAGTGAATTGGCCGCGCGGAGCGGTGAAGCTTTCTTT.

The rearrangement joins TRBV7-2 to TRBJ2-5, with D possibly being TRBD1 (5 bases). The CDR3 is 12 amino acids. Germline V gene lookup returns CDR1 SGHTA and CDR2 FQGNSA. Trimming removed 5 bases at V and 5 bases at J, with 9 bases between. Here the CDR3 reads CASSRTRETQYF. For the CDR3, the DNA is TGTGCCAGCAGCCGGACACGGGAGACCCAGTACTTC.

The genes are TRBV19 and TRBJ2-1; possible D gene TRBD2, 6 bases. The V end lost 5 bases, the J end lost 8 bases, and 7 bases lay between the germline ends. CDR1 and CDR2 (germline): LNHDA, SQIVND (reference sequence). This CDR3 has 11 amino acids. CDR3 sequence reads: CASSRGDEQFF. DNA for the CDR3: TGTGCCAGTAGTCGCGGGGATGAGCAGTTCTTC.

The chain couples TRBV5-1 to TRBJ2-5; D gene ambiguous. V was shortened by 6 bases and J by 1 base, with 16 bases between the two germline ends. This CDR3 region has 15 residues. Germline V CDR1 and CDR2: SGHRS, YFSETQ. The CDR3 DNA sequence: TGCGCCAGCATACCTGGTGTACAGCGCCAAGAGACCCAGTACTTC. This gives the protein CASIPGVQRQETQYF.

The genes are TRBV11-2 and TRBJ2-3, with 10 bases aligning to TRBD2. After removal of 7 bases from V and 5 bases from J, the junction contained 9 bases not matched to a gene. Germline CDR1 is SGHAT and CDR2 is FQNNGV. The CDR3 totals 15 residues. CDR3 loop: CASTSSGSTGDTQYF. The CDR3 DNA is TGTGCCAGCACCTCTAGCGGGAGTACTGGAGATACGCAGTATTTT.

The rearrangement links TRBV9 to TRBJ2-3; TRBD2 might be the D (6 bases). Germline V gives CDR1 SGDLS, CDR2 YYNGEE. The CDR3 is 19 amino acids. Trimming stripped 1 base from V and 4 bases from J, with 25 bases between. The CDR3 coding sequence is TGTGCCAGCAGCGTAACCCTTTCGCTAGCGAGCGATGCTCCAGATACGCAGTATTTT. This encodes CASSVTLSLASDAPDTQYF. Full variable domain (remainder filled in from reference TRBV9 and TRBJ2-3): DSGVTQTPKHLITATGQRVTLRCSPRSGDLSVYWYQQSLDQGLQFLIQYYNGEERAKGNILERFSAQQFPDLHSELNLSSLELGDSALYFCASSVTLSLASDAPDTQYFGPGTRLTVL.

As to this clone: The same CDR3 arises from other DNA sequences in this sample as well. V is TRBV5-4 and J is TRBJ1-5, with D possibly matching TRBD1 (5 bases). Trimming left V 5 bases short and J 0 bases short, with 12 bases between. Germline-derived CDR1 and CDR2 are SGHNT and YYREEE (reference sequence). The CDR3 covers 15 residues. DNA of the CDR3: TGTGCCAGCAGTCCCGGGACGGATAGCAATCAGCCCCAGCATTTT. It specifies CASSPGTDSNQPQHF.

The CDR3 loop reads CASSPDRGLRTGELFF. The CDR3 DNA follows: TGTGCCAGCTCACCTGACAGGGGGCTGCGGACCGGGGAGCTGTTTTTT. The chain uses TRBV18 and TRBJ2-2, with 10 bases that match TRBD1. The trim removed 3 bases at V and 5 bases at J, leaving 6 bases unmatched. From germline, CDR1 is KGHSH and CDR2 LQKENI. The CDR3 has 16 amino acids.

Comments on this clone: Other DNA sequences in the sample encode the same CDR3. The chain is built from TRBV18 and TRBJ2-5; 7 nucleotides match TRBD2. Trimming cost V 2 bases and J 5 bases; bases outside gene matches: 2. The CDR3 length is 13 residues. Germline V gene lookup returns CDR1 KGHSH and CDR2 LQKENI. The DNA of the CDR3 is TGTGCCAGCTCACCAAGACTAGCCGAGACCCAGTACTTC. It specifies CASSPRLAETQYF.

The chain joins TRBV9 to TRBJ2-1; 10 bases are shared with TRBD2. Germline V lookup: CDR1 SGDLS, CDR2 YYNGEE. With 0 bases clipped from V and 7 bases from J, the junction kept 4 bases outside the gene matches. This CDR3 is built from 15 residues. The CDR3 DNA is TGTGCCAGCAGCGTAGCTAGCGGGAGTGGTAATGAGCAGTTCTTC. Its protein is CASSVASGSGNEQFF.

Written as DNA, the CDR3 is TGTGCCAGCTCACCAATACGGACAGGCGGGCCTCAGGCCAAGGGGTATGGCTACACCTTC. It specifies CASSPIRTGGPQAKGYGYTF. The chain links TRBV18 to TRBJ1-2, with 7 bases fitting TRBD1. Per the germline V gene, CDR1 is KGHSH and CDR2 is LQKENI. The CDR3 is made up of 20 amino acids. V was pared by 2 bases and J by 5 bases, with 23 bases of the junction left unmatched.

This sequence joins TRBV7-2 and TRBJ2-3; the D call may be TRBD1 or TRBD2 (5 bases each). Germline CDR1 is SGHTA and CDR2 is FQGNSA. CDR3 length equals 18 residues. Deletions cut 5 bases from V and 3 bases from J, with 24 bases between. The chain's CDR3 is CASSPGAERLWLTDTQYF. CDR3 coding DNA: TGTGCCAGCAGCCCCGGGGCTGAGCGGCTTTGGCTTACAGATACGCAGTATTTT.

V is TRBV5-1 and J is TRBJ2-1; D is unclear. V was clipped by 4 bases and J by 0 bases, with 11 bases between them. The CDR3 totals 15 residues. The germline gives CDR1 SGHRS, CDR2 YFSETQ. For the CDR3, the DNA is TGCGCCAGCAGCCCAATTCCTGACTCCTACAATGAGCAGTTCTTC. Residues: CASSPIPDSYNEQFF.

The chain combines TRBV5-6 with TRBJ2-3; perhaps D is TRBD1 or TRBD2 (5 bases each). Germline loops: CDR1 SGHDT, CDR2 YYEEEE. The ends were cut back, 6 bases at V and 4 bases at J, with 15 bases in the middle. The CDR3 loop spans 14 amino acids. The CDR3 DNA reads TGTGCCAGCACCCTATCTGGGGGTTCAGATACGCAGTATTTT. Translating it yields CASTLSGGSDTQYF.

The V call is TRBV19, the J call TRBJ2-3; the D is unclear. V was clipped by 4 bases and J by 0 bases, with 14 bases between them. The CDR3 contains 16 residues. The germline V gene encodes CDR1 LNHDA and CDR2 SQIVND (reference sequence). DNA of the CDR3: TGTGCCAGTAGTACCCTACACATTGCTAGCACAGATACGCAGTATTTT. This translates into CASSTLHIASTDTQYF. Supplemented by reference TRBV19 and TRBJ2-3, the full variable domain reads DGGITQSPKYLFRKEGQNVTLSCEQNLNHDAMYWYRQDPGQGLRLIYYSQIVNDFQKGDIAEGYSVSREKKESFPLTVTSAQKNPTAFYLCASSTLHIASTDTQYFGPGTRLTVL.

The J gene is TRBJ2-7, the V gene TRBV19; 12 bases are shared with TRBD2. The CDR3 has 15 amino acids. The germline V gene has CDR1 LNHDA and CDR2 SQIVND (reference sequence). With V trimmed by 5 bases and J by 7 bases, 9 bases remained unmatched. CDR3: CASSPLAGGPGEQYF. The CDR3 bases are TGTGCCAGTAGTCCGCTAGCGGGAGGGCCGGGGGAGCAGTACTTC.

The chain is built from TRBV6-5 and TRBJ1-4; maybe TRBD1 (6 bases). The CDR3 runs 16 residues. V gave up 1 base and J gave up 3 bases, with 12 bases separating them. The germline V gene has CDR1 MNHEY and CDR2 SVGAGI. The CDR3 region is CASSYYRAMANEKLFF. The CDR3 region has the DNA TGTGCCAGCAGTTACTACAGGGCGATGGCTAATGAAAAACTGTTTTTT.

This chain links TRBV28 with TRBJ1-4; 8 nucleotides line up with TRBD1. Trimming removed 4 bases from V and 8 bases from J; junction bases left unmatched: 9. Germline CDR1 MDHEN, CDR2 SYDVKM. The CDR3 loop spans 15 amino acids. The CDR3: CASSYGDRGGEKLFF. CDR3 DNA sequence: TGTGCCAGCAGTTACGGCGACAGGGGAGGAGAAAAACTGTTTTTT.